These T cell receptor beta chains were read from a single sample in a study of T-cell reconstitution after alpha-beta-depleted transplantation in children. TCRdb reanalysed the PCR reads using MiXCR and keeps one entry per CDR3 protein. The sample lists around 200,000 distinct CDR3 sequences, roughly 9.1% occurring once. Here the sequenced sample was PBMCs, mostly from graft donor cells, taken 360 days after TCRalphabeta/CD19-depleted stem cell transplant. The receptor set was obtained from a male patient between 2 and 15 years old who had a stem cell transplant for acute myeloid leukemia, so the T cells may come from the graft donor. Both conserved end residues are part of each CDR3. D genes are given only for firm matches. Clone size is shown for a subset of rows, as once, few, many or a class of expanded clone.

clone size	V gene	J gene	D gene	CDR3 DNA	CDR3 protein
few	TRBV15	TRBJ1-2	.	TGTGCCACCAGCAGAGGGCTAGACAACTATGGCTACACCTTC	CATSRGLDNYGYTF
.	TRBV5-1	TRBJ2-7	TRBD1	TGCGCCAGCAGCCAGACAGGGTTGTTTTACGAGCAGTACTTC	CASSQTGLFYEQYF
.	TRBV18	TRBJ2-7	TRBD2	TGTGCCAGCTCACCACAGGACAGCGGGGGGTTCGTGGAGCAGTACTTC	CASSPQDSGGFVEQYF
few	TRBV12-3/TRBV12-4	TRBJ2-2	.	TGTGCCAGCAGTTGGTACGGAACCGGGGAGCTGTTTTTT	CASSWYGTGELFF
few	TRBV7-9	TRBJ2-5	TRBD1	TGTGCCAGCAGCTTACCGACAGGGCGAGAGACCCAGTACTTC	CASSLPTGRETQYF
few	TRBV5-1	TRBJ2-5	.	TGCGCCAGCAGCCCTACAACGCTTCCTTGGGAGACCCAGTACTTC	CASSPTTLPWETQYF
.	TRBV28	TRBJ2-3	.	TGTGCCATCAGCCCAGGGCGGGTAGATACGCAGTATTTT	CAISPGRVDTQYF
few	TRBV5-5	TRBJ2-4	TRBD1	TGTGCCAGCTCCGGGACAGGGGGTGAAAACATTCAGTACTTC	CASSGTGGENIQYF
many	TRBV27	TRBJ2-7	TRBD2	TGTGCCAGCAGTGGCCGGGAGGTAGTAGGCTACGAGCAGTACTTC	CASSGREVVGYEQYF
.	TRBV29-1	TRBJ2-2	TRBD1	TGCAGCGTAGCACAGGGGTTGGCCGGGGAGCTGTTTTTT	CSVAQGLAGELFF
many	TRBV29-1	TRBJ2-2	TRBD1	TGCAGCGTCGATGCAGGGGGTTCGAGCACCGGGGAGCTGTTTTTT	CSVDAGGSSTGELFF
many	TRBV5-1	TRBJ2-1	.	TGCGCCAGCAGCTTGGCTAATCCAGAAAATGAGCAGTTCTTC	CASSLANPENEQFF
many	TRBV7-3	TRBJ2-3	TRBD2	TGTGCCAGCAGCTTAGTAGCGGGAGAGGCAGATACGCAGTATTTT	CASSLVAGEADTQYF
few	TRBV29-1	TRBJ2-3	TRBD2	TGCAGCGTTGAATTCTTGAGCGGGAGGATCACAGATACGCAGTATTTT	CSVEFLSGRITDTQYF
many	TRBV7-9	TRBJ1-4	.	TGTGCCAGCAGCCCTCGGACGGTGAATGAAAAACTGTTTTTT	CASSPRTVNEKLFF
.	TRBV4-1	TRBJ1-5	.	TGCGCCAGCAGCCAAGTGGCCCTAACTAGTTTTCAGCCCCAGCATTTT	CASSQVALTSFQPQHF
few	TRBV7-9	TRBJ1-2	.	TGTGCCAGCGGCGGAACTAACTATGGCTACACCTTC	CASGGTNYGYTF
few	TRBV7-6	TRBJ2-7	.	TGTGCCAGCAGCTTAGGAACAGCCTACGAGCAGTACTTC	CASSLGTAYEQYF
many	TRBV12-3/TRBV12-4	TRBJ1-4	TRBD1	TGTGCCAGTCGATTACAGGGGGCGGTTGATGAAAAACTGTTTTTT	CASRLQGAVDEKLFF
.	TRBV20-1	TRBJ2-1	.	TGCAGTGCTAGCACCAGGGGTTCCTACAATGAGCAGTTCTTC	CSASTRGSYNEQFF
many	TRBV20-1	TRBJ2-3	.	TGCAGTGCAGGCGCAGGGTATCGGACAGATACGCAGTATTTT	CSAGAGYRTDTQYF